Shown below are 20 T cell receptor beta chains from a single sample sequenced in a study of CD8+CD57+ T cells in acquired aplastic anemia. Investigators profiled TCR beta VDJ and CDR3 from genomic DNA template. TCRdb used MiXCR to reprocess the reads, holding one entry per CDR3 protein. Seen here are more than 100,000 distinct CDR3 sequences, 41% observed once, and the top ten hold roughly 8.1%. The sequenced material came from sorted CD4+, CD8+, or CD8+CD57+ T cells (not recorded which) from PBMCs. Receptors were obtained from a human donor in good health, serving as a control.

This clonotype has a count of ten or more. CDR3 residues: CATSRGLGDTDTQYF. The CDR3 region has the DNA TGTGCCACCAGCAGAGGGTTAGGGGACACAGATACGCAGTATTTT. The V gene is TRBV15, the J gene TRBJ2-3; possibly TRBD1 for D (5 bases). Between the trimmed V and J ends, which lost 1 base and 2 bases, there was a span of 10 bases. Per the germline V gene, CDR1 is LNHNV and CDR2 is YYDKDF (reference sequence). CDR3 length: 15 residues.

The V call is TRBV20-1, the J call TRBJ1-2; TRBD1 matches 8 bases. The CDR3 contains 13 residues. CDR1 DFQATT and CDR2 SNEGSKA come from the germline V gene (reference sequence). The trim removed 3 bases at V and 9 bases at J, leaving 9 bases unmatched. The CDR3: CSARGTGGDRYTF. The CDR3 nucleotides read TGCAGTGCTAGGGGAACAGGGGGGGACCGCTACACCTTC.

This clonotype occurred many times. V is TRBV2 and J is TRBJ2-5, with no clear D. CDR1 is SNHLY, CDR2 FYNNEI, per germline. Trimming took 4 bases from V and 2 from J, leaving 8 bases between them. The CDR3 sequence is 13 residues long. CDR3 amino acids: CASSVSVQETQYF. Written as DNA, the CDR3 is TGTGCCAGCAGTGTTAGTGTACAAGAGACCCAGTACTTC.

For this clonotype: Sequence at one end of the junction differs from germline and may be a read error. DNA for the CDR3: TGTGCCACCAGCAGAGAGAAAACAGGGCTCTATGGCCACACCTTC. It translates to CATSREKTGLYGHTF. The chain links TRBV15 to TRBJ1-2, with a weak D call TRBD1 (6 bases). Germline CDR1 reads LNHNV; CDR2 reads YYDKDF (reference sequence). The CDR3 covers 15 residues.

The chain uses TRBV19 and TRBJ1-5, with D perhaps matching TRBD1 (5 bases). The germline gives CDR1 LNHDA, CDR2 SQIVND (reference sequence). Deletions cut 5 bases from V and 4 bases from J, with 15 bases between. CDR3 length: 15 residues. In DNA, the CDR3 is TGTGCCAGTAGTGTGACAGACAGTTCAAATCAGCCCCAGCATTTT. This sequence encodes CASSVTDSSNQPQHF. Supplemented by reference TRBV19 and TRBJ1-5, the full variable domain reads DGGITQSPKYLFRKEGQNVTLSCEQNLNHDAMYWYRQDPGQGLRLIYYSQIVNDFQKGDIAEGYSVSREKKESFPLTVTSAQKNPTAFYLCASSVTDSSNQPQHFGDGTRLSIL.

The V call is TRBV5-1, the J call TRBJ2-3; 8 nucleotides agree with TRBD2. The V gene end was trimmed by 4 bases and the J gene end by 4 bases; junction bases not matched to a gene: 5. The CDR3 sequence is 14 residues long. Germline loops: CDR1 SGHRS, CDR2 YFSETQ. CDR3 in amino acids: CASSAGLASDTQYF. For the CDR3, the DNA is TGCGCCAGCAGCGCCGGACTAGCCTCAGATACGCAGTATTTT.

This clonotype was picked up many times. V is TRBV20-1 and J is TRBJ1-4; 12 bases map to TRBD1. V shed 5 bases, J shed 0 bases, and the junction held 7 bases outside the gene matches. Germline V lookup: CDR1 DFQATT, CDR2 SNEGSKA (reference sequence). The CDR3 has 17 amino acids. The CDR3 is CSAVRDRGPSTNEKLFF. The CDR3 bases are TGCAGTGCTGTACGGGACAGGGGGCCCTCAACTAATGAAAAACTGTTTTTT.

A word on this clonotype: The junction departs from the called germline gene at one end, perhaps through a read error. The rearrangement joins TRBV5-1 to TRBJ1-2; D is perhaps TRBD1 (5 bases). This CDR3 is built from 16 residues. Germline V gene data show CDR1 as SGHRS and CDR2 as YFSETQ. CDR3 sequence reads: CASSLAPSGTSNGHTF. The CDR3 DNA reads as TGCGCCAGCAGCTTGGCCCCTTCCGGGACTTCGAATGGCCACACCTTC.

There are many counts of this clonotype. The chain joins TRBV11-2 to TRBJ2-1, with 13 bases that match TRBD2. Germline loops: CDR1 SGHAT, CDR2 FQNNGV. The J segment lost 7 bases and the V segment lost 4 bases, leaving 13 bases of the junction unmatched. This CDR3 contains 18 residues. CDR3 protein: CASSYKLPTSGRGNEQFF. The CDR3 DNA reads as TGTGCCAGCAGCTACAAATTACCAACTAGCGGGAGGGGTAATGAGCAGTTCTTC. Supplemented by reference TRBV11-2 and TRBJ2-1, the full variable domain reads EAGVAQSPRYKIIEKRQSVAFWCNPISGHATLYWYQQILGQGPKLLIQFQNNGVVDDSQLPKDRFSAERLKGVDSTLKIQPAKLEDSAVYLCASSYKLPTSGRGNEQFFGPGTRLTVL.

The chain combines TRBV6-1 with TRBJ2-7; no definite D call. Germline V gene sequence: CDR1 MNHNS, CDR2 SASEGT. CDR3 length equals 12 residues. Trimming removed 6 bases from V and 5 bases from J, with 11 bases in between. The DNA for the CDR3 is TGTGCCAGCAGAAGACGCCGGGACGAGCAGTACTTC. It translates to CASRRRRDEQYF.

This clonotype was counted at least ten times. The chain has TRBV5-1 and TRBJ2-7; D gene ambiguous. The germline V and J ends were trimmed by 1 base and 6 bases, with 11 bases remaining between them. The CDR3 loop spans 13 amino acids. Germline V CDR1 and CDR2: SGHRS, YFSETQ. The CDR3 is CASSLFPRGEQYF. The CDR3 DNA follows: TGCGCCAGCAGCTTGTTTCCGAGAGGCGAGCAGTACTTC.

As to this clonotype: With a much larger clone just one base away, this may be a read error. The CDR3 end shows no conserved phenylalanine or tryptophan, and so a read error is likely. Because the CDR3's place on the DNA is in doubt, the DNA is left out and the CDR3 is given as listed by TCRdb. The rearrangement joins TRBV20-1 to TRBJ2-1. Inclusive of both ends, the CDR3 amounts to 12 amino acids. Germline V gene data show CDR1 as DFQATT and CDR2 as SNEGSKA (reference sequence). The CDR3 is CSARDSQGWEFL.

This clonotype occurred many times. The chain employs TRBV25-1 and TRBJ1-1; 8 bases map to TRBD1. The germline CDR1 and CDR2 sequences are MGHDK and SYGVNS. Germline trimming cut 3 bases from V and 10 bases from J; bases unmatched to any gene: 7. The CDR3 has 13 residues. This chain's CDR3 is CASSELTGGGAFF. Written as DNA, the CDR3 is TGTGCCAGCAGTGAGCTCACAGGGGGGGGAGCTTTCTTT.

This clonotype has a handful of counts. The chain couples TRBV24-1 to TRBJ2-7; 11 positions match TRBD1. The CDR3 length is 17 residues. With 5 bases clipped from V and 4 bases from J, the junction kept 12 bases outside the gene matches. CDR1 is KGHDR and CDR2 is SFDVKD in the germline V gene. The DNA for the CDR3 is TGTGCCACCAGTGGAGCCGCGGGACAGGGGGACTTTTACGAGCAGTACTTC. This sequence encodes CATSGAAGQGDFYEQYF.

This clonotype has just a few counts. The V and J genes are TRBV2 and TRBJ2-1; 10 nucleotides align to TRBD1. Germline values: CDR1 SNHLY, CDR2 FYNNEI. CDR3 length: 14 amino acids. V trimming: 5 bases; J trimming: 7 bases; junction bases outside the gene matches: 5. The DNA for the CDR3 is TGTGCCAGCAGTCGACAGGGGGCTTTTAATGAGCAGTTCTTC. Protein sequence: CASSRQGAFNEQFF.

Concerning this clonotype itself: Germline is not matched at one junction end, which may reflect a read error. J is TRBJ2-7 and V is TRBV10-1, with D perhaps matching TRBD1 (6 bases). This CDR3 spans 14 amino acids. Germline V gene data show CDR1 as WNHNN and CDR2 as SYGVQD (reference sequence). The CDR3 is CSSSRGTVDYEQYF. The CDR3 DNA follows: TGCTCCAGCAGTAGGGGGACGGTTGACTACGAGCAGTACTTC.

This clonotype was detected only once. This sequence joins TRBV11-3 and TRBJ1-6, with 10 bases matching TRBD1. V dropped 8 bases and J dropped 9; count of bases not matched to a gene: 10. The CDR3 covers 15 residues. Germline CDR1 and CDR2: SGHNT and YENEEA. The chain's CDR3 is CASHPGTGEGSPLHF. CDR3 nucleotide sequence: TGTGCCAGCCATCCCGGGACAGGGGAAGGTTCACCCCTCCACTTT.

A note on this clonotype: Just one base apart from a much larger clone, this may be a read error. V gene TRBV6-2 or TRBV6-3 combines with J gene TRBJ2-7, with D possibly TRBD1 on 6 matching bases. There are 14 residues in the CDR3. Germline CDR1 MNHEY, CDR2 SVGEGT. CDR3 region: CASSSGVFPYGQYF. CDR3 DNA: TGTGCCAGCAGTTCAGGGGTTTTTCCCTACGGGCAGTACTTC.

This chain joins TRBV29-1 and TRBJ2-2; no clear D. CDR1 is SQVTM, CDR2 ANQGSEA, per germline. The CDR3 runs 12 residues. The CDR3 nucleotides are TGCGTAGGTCAGAGTAACACCGGGGAGCTGTTTTTT. Amino acids: CVGQSNTGELFF.

The chain has TRBV7-8 and TRBJ2-1; 12 bases agree with TRBD2. The CDR3 spans 14 residues. J was trimmed by 10 bases and V by 4 bases; bases with no gene match: 5. The V gene's germline CDR1 is SGHVS and CDR2 FQNEAQ. In nucleotides, the CDR3 is TGTGCCAGCAGCTCAGAAGGACTAGCGGGGGAGCAGTTCTTC. Protein product: CASSSEGLAGEQFF.